One sample yielded the 10 T cell receptor beta chains listed below, sequenced in a study of neurological immune-mediated disorders. A single record per CDR3 protein comes from TCRdb applying MiXCR to the 5' RACE reads. The sample shows about 55,000 distinct CDR3 sequences, around 3.8% of them seen only once. Sequenced material: CD4+ T cells from blood. All receptors derive from a woman in her thirties or forties with multiple sclerosis.

This clonotype occurred many times. The gene calls are TRBV5-1 and TRBJ1-1, with D tentatively TRBD1 (6 bases). There are 17 residues in the CDR3. CDR1 is SGHRS, CDR2 YFSETQ, per germline. Trimming left V 4 bases short and J 0 bases short, with 19 bases between. As DNA, the CDR3 is TGCGCCAGCAGCGAAAGGGGGAGTGCCTACATGAACACTGAAGCTTTCTTT. It encodes CASSERGSAYMNTEAFF.

This clonotype was found many times. DNA for the CDR3: TGCGCCAGCAGCTTGGCCTACTTCACCGGGGAGCTGTTTTTT. Its protein is CASSLAYFTGELFF. V is TRBV5-1 and J is TRBJ2-2; D gene ambiguous. This CDR3 spans 14 amino acids. CDR1 SGHRS and CDR2 YFSETQ come from the germline V gene. Trimming cost V 0 bases and J 4 bases, with 7 bases left between them.

This clonotype has a count of ten or more. The J gene is TRBJ2-1, the V gene TRBV20-1; 8 bases are shared with TRBD2. V trimming: 5 bases; J trimming: 0 bases; junction bases outside the gene matches: 6. The CDR3 covers 15 residues. Germline V lookup: CDR1 DFQATT, CDR2 SNEGSKA (reference sequence). CDR3 sequence: CSAHKRGTSYNEQFF. CDR3 DNA sequence: TGCAGTGCTCACAAGCGGGGGACCTCCTACAATGAGCAGTTCTTC.

This clonotype was observed at least ten times. The chain combines TRBV7-7 with TRBJ2-7, with 9 bases matching TRBD1. The germline CDR1 and CDR2 sequences are SSHAT and FNYEAQ (reference sequence). The V and J ends lost 3 bases and 0 bases, in that order; junction bases with no gene match: 3. This CDR3 has 15 residues. CDR3 loop: CASSLRTGVSYEQYF. The CDR3 DNA reads as TGTGCCAGCAGCTTGAGGACAGGGGTCTCCTACGAGCAGTACTTC.

This clonotype has a count of ten or more. V gene TRBV6-5 combines with J gene TRBJ2-2; 9 nucleotides align to TRBD1. Per germline, CDR1 MNHEY and CDR2 SVGAGI. The CDR3 consists of 15 residues. Trimming cost V 11 bases and J 4 bases; bases outside gene matches: 11. Here the CDR3 reads CARRDRGSGTGELFF. Written as DNA, the CDR3 is TGTGCCCGGCGAGACAGGGGGAGTGGCACCGGGGAGCTGTTTTTT.

This clonotype was seen ten or more times. The V and J genes are TRBV6-5 and TRBJ1-1; D remains ambiguous. CDR1 is MNHEY, CDR2 SVGAGI, per germline. The length of the CDR3 is 14 residues. The germline V and J ends were trimmed by 0 bases and 6 bases, with 11 bases remaining between them. The CDR3 nucleotides are TGTGCCAGCAGTTACTCGATAGCGGTACCTGAAGCTTTCTTT. It translates to CASSYSIAVPEAFF.

This clonotype has at least ten counts. V is TRBV7-8 and J is TRBJ2-3; D is possibly TRBD2 (5 bases). Trimming removed 6 bases from V and 3 bases from J, with 13 bases in between. The germline CDR1 and CDR2 sequences are SGHVS and FQNEAQ. The CDR3 consists of 14 residues. The chain's CDR3 is CASSPGVVTDTQYF. The CDR3 nucleotides read TGTGCCAGCAGTCCCGGGGTTGTGACAGATACGCAGTATTTT.

This clonotype was detected ten times or more. The chain uses TRBV7-8 and TRBJ1-1, with D tentatively TRBD1 (5 bases). Germline V gene data show CDR1 as SGHVS and CDR2 as FQNEAQ. The CDR3 contains 13 residues. The ends were cut back, 5 bases at V and 8 bases at J, with 15 bases in the middle. The CDR3 nucleotides read TGTGCCAGCAGCCTGGACAATATCCGGGAAGCTTTCTTT. The encoded protein is CASSLDNIREAFF. Using reference TRBV7-8 and TRBJ1-1 for the parts outside the CDR3, the full variable domain is GAGVSQSPRYKVAKRGQDVALRCDPISGHVSLFWYQQALGQGPEFLTYFQNEAQLDKSGLPSDRFFAERPEGSVSTLKIQRTQQEDSAVYLCASSLDNIREAFFGQGTRLTVV.

V gene TRBV5-1 combines with J gene TRBJ2-1; D perhaps matches TRBD1 (6 bases). Between the trimmed V and J ends, which lost 3 bases and 0 bases, there was a span of 13 bases. The CDR3 has 16 residues. CDR1 SGHRS and CDR2 YFSETQ come from the germline V gene. CDR3 in amino acids: CASSYRDPSSYNEQFF. DNA of the CDR3: TGCGCCAGCAGCTACAGGGATCCAAGCTCCTACAATGAGCAGTTCTTC.

This clonotype showed up many times. The chain has TRBV24-1 and TRBJ2-3; TRBD1 matches 10 bases. The CDR3 has 16 amino acids. The ends lost 0 bases at V and 4 bases at J; junction bases unmatched: 3. From germline, CDR1 is KGHDR and CDR2 SFDVKD. CDR3 DNA: TGTGCCACCAGTGATTTGCCGGGACAGGGGTCAGATACGCAGTATTTT. It is translated as CATSDLPGQGSDTQYF.